These 15 T cell receptor beta chains share one sample of origin, sequenced in a study of shared clonotypes between healthy human individuals. Profiling relied on immunoSEQ multiplex PCR, and the TCRdb table lists in-frame clones only, not all of them. The sample holds fewer than 400,000 clones; less than 85% are singletons and the top ten take around 10%. Sequenced sample: memory CD4+ T cells sorted from blood. Subset reported: CD45RA-negative fraction. The receptors stem from a man aged 25-40 years in good health.

Turning to this clone: Other DNA sequences of this sample code for an identical CDR3. The gene calls are TRBV25-1 and TRBJ2-2; 7 bases match TRBD1. Germline CDR1 reads MGHDK; CDR2 reads SYGVNS. The CDR3 covers 14 residues. The V gene end was trimmed by 6 bases and the J gene end by 1 base; junction bases not matched to a gene: 2. Here the CDR3 reads CASRDRRNTGELFF. CDR3 nucleotide sequence: TGTGCCAGCAGGGACAGGCGGAACACCGGGGAGCTGTTTTTT.

This chain links TRBV28 with TRBJ2-1; the match to TRBD2 covers 11 bases. Germline V gene sequence: CDR1 MDHEN, CDR2 SYDVKM. Trimming at V came to 4 bases and at J to 6 bases, leaving 8 bases not matched to a gene. The CDR3 extends over 16 amino acids. CDR3 DNA sequence: TGTGCCAGCAGTTCACCTCTAGCGGGAGGTCGCAATGAGCAGTTCTTC. Protein: CASSSPLAGGRNEQFF.

This chain links TRBV2 with TRBJ2-3; D not resolved. Germline V gives CDR1 SNHLY, CDR2 FYNNEI. This CDR3 contains 16 residues. V was shortened by 2 bases and J by 6 bases, with 18 bases between the two germline ends. The CDR3 protein is CASSENPLLGGDTQYF. CDR3 in DNA: TGTGCCAGCAGTGAAAACCCATTACTCGGTGGGGATACGCAGTATTTT. Drawing the rest from reference TRBV2 and TRBJ2-3, the complete variable domain is EPEVTQTPSHQVTQMGQEVILRCVPISNHLYFYWYRQILGQKVEFLVSFYNNEISEKSEIFDDQFSVERPDGSNFTLKIRSTKLEDSAMYFCASSENPLLGGDTQYFGPGTRLTVL.

The gene calls are TRBV7-2 and TRBJ2-2, with D possibly matching TRBD2 (5 bases). V lost 1 base, J lost 15 bases, and 15 bases lay in between. In germline, CDR1 is SGHTA, CDR2 FQGNSA. The CDR3 consists of 13 residues. CDR3 sequence reads: CASSLGGSGGMFF. Written as DNA, the CDR3 is TGTGCCAGCAGCTTAGGGGGAAGCGGTGGGATGTTTTTT.

The chain employs TRBV21-1 and TRBJ2-7; the table's D gene call, TRBD2, was not cross checked with the DNA. TRBV21-1 is noted as a pseudogene. The CDR3 is 15 amino acids. CDR3 in amino acids: CASSNGGRPGNEQYF. CDR3 coding DNA: TGTGCCAGCAGCAATGGGGGGAGACCTGGGAACGAGCAGTACTTC.

This rearrangement joins TRBV7-6 to TRBJ2-1; no firm D call. The CDR3 is 14 residues long. The germline V gene has CDR1 SGHVS and CDR2 FNYEAQ. V was clipped by 4 bases and J by 0 bases, with 7 bases between them. The CDR3 DNA follows: TGTGCCAGCAGCTGGGGAAGCTCCTACAATGAGCAGTTCTTC. Translation: CASSWGSSYNEQFF.

The chain recombines TRBV2 with TRBJ1-1, with 7 bases matching TRBD1. The CDR3 is made up of 16 amino acids. The trim removed 4 bases at V and 1 base at J, leaving 9 bases unmatched. Germline assignment: CDR1 SNHLY and CDR2 FYNNEI. The CDR3 nucleotides read TGTGCCAGCAGTGTTGGTAAGGGGGCCGGGAACACTGAAGCTTTCTTT. Protein: CASSVGKGAGNTEAFF.

V and J are TRBV29-1 and TRBJ2-7, with D possibly being TRBD2 (6 bases). Looked up from germline, CDR1 is SQVTM and CDR2 is ANQGSEA. This CDR3 is built from 13 residues. V lost 6 bases to trimming and J lost 5 bases, with 17 bases between them. This chain's CDR3 is CSVFGTLVNEQYF. The DNA for the CDR3 is TGCAGCGTCTTCGGGACTCTTGTCAACGAGCAGTACTTC.

This chain uses TRBV10-1 with TRBJ1-5; 10 bases are a match to TRBD1. The ends lost 6 bases at V and 9 bases at J; junction bases unmatched: 5. The germline V gene encodes CDR1 WNHNN and CDR2 SYGVQD (reference sequence). This CDR3 comprises 13 residues. Here the CDR3 reads CASSGQGGSPQHF. The DNA of the CDR3 is TGCGCCAGCAGCGGACAGGGGGGATCGCCCCAGCATTTT.

Comments on this clone: One end of the junction is discordant with germline, which a read error may explain. The gene calls are TRBV10-2 and TRBJ2-7, with 11 bases identical to TRBD2. This CDR3 region has 14 residues. Looked up from germline, CDR1 is WSHSY and CDR2 is SAAADI. The CDR3 protein is CASGGLAGSSEQYF. The CDR3 nucleotides are TGCGCCAGCGGTGGACTAGCGGGCTCCTCCGAGCAGTACTTC.

V usage is TRBV19 and J usage is TRBJ1-1; tentative D call: TRBD1 (6 bases). Trimming removed 6 bases from V and 5 bases from J, with 13 bases in between. The CDR3 sequence is 13 residues long. Germline lookup yields CDR1 LNHDA and CDR2 SQIVND (reference sequence). CDR3 region: CASRDGGRTEAFF. In DNA, the CDR3 is TGTGCCAGTAGAGACGGGGGCCGGACTGAAGCTTTCTTT.

A note on this clone: As the CDR3 is not closed by the conserved phenylalanine or tryptophan, this likely results from a read error. The DNA is omitted, as the CDR3 cannot be located on it reliably, and the CDR3 follows TCRdb's listing. The J gene is TRBJ2-7, the V gene TRBV28; the listed D gene, TRBD2, was not tested against the DNA. Germline CDR1 MDHEN, CDR2 SYDVKM. The CDR3 is 14 residues long, ends included. CDR3 residues: CASSLVQGSKREEI.

This rearrangement joins TRBV19 to TRBJ1-2; D gene unclear. CDR1 LNHDA and CDR2 SQIVND come from the germline V gene (reference sequence). The CDR3 is 15 residues long. V lost 3 bases and J 4 bases, leaving 15 bases between the germline ends. The CDR3 DNA is TGTGCCAGTAGTATCGGCCTCCAAGAGGGCTATGGCTACACCTTC. It yields the protein CASSIGLQEGYGYTF.

V is TRBV7-8 and J is TRBJ1-1; D gene ambiguous. The V gene's germline CDR1 is SGHVS and CDR2 FQNEAQ. This CDR3 has 12 amino acids. V was clipped by 4 bases and J by 7 bases, with 10 bases between them. CDR3 nucleotide sequence: TGTGCCAGCAGCTCCCTCTTGGGTGAAGCTTTCTTT. Protein: CASSSLLGEAFF.

The chain employs TRBV27 and TRBJ2-1; 9 positions agree with TRBD1. CDR3 length equals 16 residues. V lost 3 bases, J lost 7 bases, and 10 bases stayed unmatched. The V gene's germline CDR1 is MNHEY and CDR2 SMNVEV (reference sequence). In nucleotides, the CDR3 is TGTGCCAGCAGTTTCCCCCAGGGACAGGGAAGTAATGAGCAGTTCTTC. Translating gives CASSFPQGQGSNEQFF.